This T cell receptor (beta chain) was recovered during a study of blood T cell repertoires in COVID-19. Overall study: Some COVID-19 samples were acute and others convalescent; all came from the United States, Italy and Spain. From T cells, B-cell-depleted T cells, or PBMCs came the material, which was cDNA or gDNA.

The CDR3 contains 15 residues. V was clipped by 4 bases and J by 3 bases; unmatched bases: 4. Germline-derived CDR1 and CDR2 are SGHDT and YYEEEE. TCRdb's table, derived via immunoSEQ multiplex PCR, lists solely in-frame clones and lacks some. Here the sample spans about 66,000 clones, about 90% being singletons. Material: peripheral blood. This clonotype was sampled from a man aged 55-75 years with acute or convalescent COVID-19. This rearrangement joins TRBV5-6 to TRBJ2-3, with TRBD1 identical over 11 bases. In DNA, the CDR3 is TGTGCCAGCAGCCCGGACAGGGGGCTTACAGATACGCAGTATTTT. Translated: CASSPDRGLTDTQYF.